This T cell receptor (beta chain) was recovered during a study of human T cells and chemical hapten exposure. Time point of the sample: patch test 3, about 24 weeks after DPC sensitization. Treatment noted: therapeutic diphenylcyclopropenone sensitization with weekly scalp DPC. V was shortened by 1 base and J by 2 bases, with 9 bases between the two germline ends. Germline V gene data show CDR1 as KGHSH and CDR2 as LQKENI. CDR3 length: 15 residues. TCRdb itself ran the RACE reads through MiXCR, one entry per CDR3 protein. The data contain some 90,000 distinct CDR3 sequences, approximately 11% of them singletons. The sample holds a few counts of this clonotype.

V gene TRBV18 combines with J gene TRBJ1-5, with TRBD1 as a possible D gene (5 bases). Sequences were derived from whole blood, sampled in connection with sensitization to the hapten diphenylcyclopropenone (DPC). This sequence originates from a woman in her 30s with alopecia areata. Some clones in this sample may be carry-over from other donors' samples. CDR3: CASSPQGNGNQPQHF. As DNA, the CDR3 is TGTGCCAGCTCACCACAGGGGAACGGCAATCAGCCCCAGCATTTT.